Listed here are 2 T cell receptor beta chains from one sample, sequenced in a study of cytomegalovirus exposure and HLA in healthy donors. Primers: 60 Vbeta forward and 13 Jbeta reverse. Generated by immunoSEQ multiplex PCR, the TCRdb table keeps only in-frame clones and is missing some. The data contain over 75,000 clones, less than 80% of them singletons. The sequenced material came from PBMCs. These TCRs come from a man aged 30 to 39 in good health and CMV-seronegative.

The CDR3 coding sequence is TGCGCCAGCAGCTTGACGGGACAGGGGGTCCACGAGCAGTACTTC. As protein: CASSLTGQGVHEQYF. The rearrangement uses TRBV5-1 and TRBJ2-7; TRBD1 matches 11 bases. Germline CDR1 and CDR2: SGHRS and YFSETQ. CDR3 length equals 15 residues. V dropped 1 base and J dropped 5; count of bases not matched to a gene: 5.

This clone showed up just a few times. CDR3 amino acids: CAISFQTSGRAGGELFF. As DNA, the CDR3 is TGTGCCATCAGCTTCCAGACTAGCGGGAGGGCCGGCGGGGAGCTGTTTTTT. The chain couples TRBV10-3 to TRBJ2-2, with 14 bases identical to TRBD2. The length of the CDR3 is 17 residues. From germline, CDR1 is ENHRY and CDR2 SYGVKD. V was pared by 6 bases and J by 7 bases, with 10 bases of the junction left unmatched.